The entry that follows covers one T cell receptor (beta chain) sequence. Repertoires were generated with immunoSEQ multiplex PCR, while TCRdb's copy carries only in-frame clones and drops some. Of roughly 30,000 clones in the sample, 70% to 90% were seen once. With 3 bases clipped from V and 0 bases from J, the junction kept 12 bases outside the gene matches. This CDR3 has 17 amino acids. The germline gives CDR1 GTSNPN, CDR2 SVGIG (reference sequence). The sample belongs to a study of blood T cell repertoires in COVID-19. The specimen was peripheral blood. The chain links TRBV30 to TRBJ2-3, with 7 bases matching TRBD2. This TCR derives from a man aged 60 to 75 with active COVID-19. The CDR3 sequence is CAWSVGGYSGSTDTQYF. DNA for the CDR3: TGTGCCTGGAGCGTCGGGGGGTACAGCGGGAGCACAGATACGCAGTATTTT.